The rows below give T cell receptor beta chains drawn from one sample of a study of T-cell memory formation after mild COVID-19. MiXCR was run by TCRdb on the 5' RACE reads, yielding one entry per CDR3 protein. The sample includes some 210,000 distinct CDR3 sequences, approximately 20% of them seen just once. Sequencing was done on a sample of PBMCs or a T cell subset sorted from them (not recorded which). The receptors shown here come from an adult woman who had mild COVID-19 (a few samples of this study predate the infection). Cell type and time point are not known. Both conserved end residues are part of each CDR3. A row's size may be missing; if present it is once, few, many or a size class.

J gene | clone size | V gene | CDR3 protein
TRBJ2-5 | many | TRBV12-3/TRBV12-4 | CASSLAQAGGETQYF
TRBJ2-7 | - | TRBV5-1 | CASSSGQGDEQYF
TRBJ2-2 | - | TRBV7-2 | CASSSSPWGTGELFF
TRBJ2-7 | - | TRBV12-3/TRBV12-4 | CASSSSSAIQQYF
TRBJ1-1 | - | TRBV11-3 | CASSLDRASDTEAFF
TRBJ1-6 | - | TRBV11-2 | CASSLLDSYNSPLHF
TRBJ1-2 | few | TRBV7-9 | CASSLNQGNRTGAGYGYTF
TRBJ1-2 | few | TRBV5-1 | CASSTTGEPYGYTF
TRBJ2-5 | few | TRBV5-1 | CASSPVPGGEETQYF
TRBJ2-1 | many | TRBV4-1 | CASSQALAGGPDEQFF
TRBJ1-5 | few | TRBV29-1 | CSVGQGSNQPQHF
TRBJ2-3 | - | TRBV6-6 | CASRQGTDTQYF
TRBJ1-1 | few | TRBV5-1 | CASSLMRANTEAFF
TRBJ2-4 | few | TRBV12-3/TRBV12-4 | CASSLASRQFGIQYF
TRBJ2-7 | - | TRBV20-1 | CSASLAAGGWYEQYF
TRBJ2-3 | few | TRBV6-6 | CASSSYPGQTTDTQYF
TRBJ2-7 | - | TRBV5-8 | CASSEGQGFSSYEQYF
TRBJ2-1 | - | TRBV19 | CASSSRQGVGNEQFF
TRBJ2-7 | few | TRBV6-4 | CASSASLGSSPPSYEQYF
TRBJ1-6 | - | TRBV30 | CAWTRGNSPLHF
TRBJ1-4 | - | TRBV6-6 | CASSYSREGGLFF
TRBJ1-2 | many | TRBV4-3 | CASSQAGTGYNYGYTF
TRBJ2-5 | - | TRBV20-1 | CSARNRAETQYF
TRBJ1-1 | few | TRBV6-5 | CASSSIDAEAFF
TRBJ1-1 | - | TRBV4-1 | CASSPTGRITMNTEAFF
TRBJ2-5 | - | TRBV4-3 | CASSQDVGRALETQYF
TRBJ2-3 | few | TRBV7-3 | CASSFFSGTSTDTQYF
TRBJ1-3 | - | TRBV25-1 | CASTPPGPSGNTIYF
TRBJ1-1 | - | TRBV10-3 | CAMTIDMNTEAFF
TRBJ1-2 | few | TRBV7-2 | CASSSEVQSYGYTF